Below are 30 T cell receptor beta chains sequenced from a single sample in a study of CD8 T cells in ankylosing spondylitis. Study outcomes and limitations: Blood from ankylosing spondylitis patients appeared to carry a characteristic roughly 8-variant TCR beta motif.

What these receptors recognize is not known. TCRdb processed the 5' RACE reads anew with MiXCR; each CDR3 protein has one entry. The table has fewer than 400,000 distinct CDR3 sequences, under 25% seen once; the top ten hold about a sixth. Material for sequencing was blood, either unsorted or a sorted T cell fraction (not recorded which). The receptors were sampled from a male donor with ankylosing spondylitis.

The gene calls are TRBV15 and TRBJ2-2; no clear D. This CDR3 has 14 residues. Germline loops: CDR1 LNHNV, CDR2 YYDKDF (reference sequence). V lost 0 bases and J 7 bases, leaving 9 bases between the germline ends. CDR3 DNA: TGTGCCACCAGCAGAGATCCGATGCGCGGGGAGCTGTTTTTT. Translating it yields CATSRDPMRGELFF.

J is TRBJ2-1 and V is TRBV5-8; D may match TRBD1 or TRBD2 (5 bases each). V lost 1 base and J lost 8, with 22 bases in between. This CDR3 region has 17 residues. From germline, CDR1 is SGHTS and CDR2 YDEGEE. The CDR3 nucleotides are TGTGCCAGCAGCTTGAGTTGGGGGTTGGGGTTTCGGCATGAGCAGTTCTTC. This encodes CASSLSWGLGFRHEQFF. The entire variable domain, with the rest obtained from reference TRBV5-8 and TRBJ2-1, is as follows: EAGVTQSPTHLIKTRGQQATLRCSPISGHTSVYWYQQALGLGLQFLLWYDEGEERNRGNFPPRFSGRQFPNYSSELNVNALELEDSALYLCASSLSWGLGFRHEQFFGPGTRLTVL.

This clonotype has a count of ten or more. This rearrangement joins TRBV20-1 to TRBJ2-1, with D unclear. V dropped 6 bases and J dropped 7 bases, with 16 bases sitting between them. Germline CDR1 reads DFQATT; CDR2 reads SNEGSKA (reference sequence). This CDR3 spans 13 amino acids. DNA for the CDR3: TGCAGTGCGTTGCGCCGGTCGAGAAATGAGCAGTTCTTC. Translated: CSALRRSRNEQFF.

The rearrangement links TRBV5-1 to TRBJ2-5, with a possible D match to TRBD2 (6 bases). The CDR3 sequence is 15 residues long. Per germline, CDR1 SGHRS and CDR2 YFSETQ. V gave up 0 bases and J gave up 5 bases, with 14 bases separating them. DNA for the CDR3: TGCGCCAGCAGCTTGGCCGGGGGTCGGCAGGAGACCCAGTACTTC. It yields the protein CASSLAGGRQETQYF.

CDR3 DNA: TGTGCCGCTCGGGAGGAGAACACCGGGGAGCTGTTTTTT. Its translation: CAAREENTGELFF. This rearrangement joins TRBV25-1 to TRBJ2-2, with TRBD2 matching over 7 bases. From germline, CDR1 is MGHDK and CDR2 SYGVNS. After removal of 11 bases from V and 1 base from J, the junction contained 4 bases not matched to a gene. The CDR3 covers 13 residues.

This chain links TRBV5-1 with TRBJ2-2, with 8 bases aligning to TRBD2. This CDR3 is built from 14 residues. The germline V gene encodes CDR1 SGHRS and CDR2 YFSETQ. The trim removed 5 bases at V and 3 bases at J, leaving 3 bases unmatched. The CDR3: CASRRAGDTGELFF. CDR3 bases: TGCGCCAGCAGGAGAGCGGGAGACACCGGGGAGCTGTTTTTT.

This clonotype was recorded only once. The chain has TRBV28 and TRBJ2-1, with 12 bases fitting TRBD2. The CDR3 length is 16 residues. Germline values: CDR1 MDHEN, CDR2 SYDVKM. The V segment lost 5 bases and the J segment 9 bases; nucleotides outside the gene matches: 11. DNA of the CDR3: TGTGCCAGCAGTCCTAGCGGGAGGGGCTTAGGGGGTGAGCAGTTCTTC. This translates into CASSPSGRGLGGEQFF.

V gene TRBV29-1 combines with J gene TRBJ2-3; 8 positions agree with TRBD2. With 4 bases clipped from V and 3 bases from J, the junction kept 6 bases outside the gene matches. Germline V lookup: CDR1 SQVTM, CDR2 ANQGSEA. The CDR3 runs to 14 residues. CDR3 nucleotides: TGCAGCGTTGCTTTACGGGAGGGGACAGATACGCAGTATTTT. It is translated as CSVALREGTDTQYF.

A few counts support this clonotype. The gene calls are TRBV20-1 and TRBJ2-4; no firm D call. Trimming removed 3 bases at V and 8 bases at J, with 17 bases between. The length of the CDR3 is 14 residues. CDR1 is DFQATT and CDR2 is SNEGSKA in the germline V gene (reference sequence). This CDR3 is CSASKDERVDIQYF. CDR3 nucleotide sequence: TGCAGTGCTAGCAAGGATGAACGCGTGGACATTCAGTACTTC.

The chain carries TRBV5-5 and TRBJ1-1; D gene uncertain. From germline, CDR1 is SGHKS and CDR2 YYEKEE (reference sequence). This CDR3 region has 15 residues. The ends were cut back, 0 bases at V and 1 base at J, with 10 bases in the middle. CDR3 nucleotide sequence: TGTGCCAGCAGCTTGGATTTTACGAGGAACACTGAAGCTTTCTTT. Its protein is CASSLDFTRNTEAFF.

This clonotype was observed many times. V gene TRBV7-9 combines with J gene TRBJ1-2; D unresolved. V lost 3 bases and J 3 bases, leaving 5 bases between the germline ends. The CDR3 spans 12 residues. CDR1 is SEHNR, CDR2 FQNEAQ, per germline (reference sequence). The CDR3, as DNA: TGTGCCAGCAGCTTTTCCGACTATGGCTACACCTTC. It encodes CASSFSDYGYTF. The variable domain in full, with the rest retrieved from reference TRBV7-9 and TRBJ1-2, is DTGVSQNPRHKITKRGQNVTFRCDPISEHNRLYWYRQTLGQGPEFLTYFQNEAQLEKSRLLSDRFSAERPKGSFSTLEIQRTEQGDSAMYLCASSFSDYGYTFGSGTRLTVV.

This clonotype was counted once. The V call is TRBV5-6, the J call TRBJ1-2, with D uncertain. The CDR3 runs 13 residues. Germline assignment: CDR1 SGHDT and CDR2 YYEEEE. V was shortened by 5 bases and J by 8 bases, with 16 bases between the two germline ends. CDR3 region: CASRTDYKWGYTF. CDR3 in DNA: TGTGCCAGCAGGACGGATTACAAGTGGGGCTACACCTTC.

This clonotype was counted at least ten times. The chain recombines TRBV6-5 with TRBJ2-2; no definite D call. This CDR3 region has 12 residues. The germline V gene has CDR1 MNHEY and CDR2 SVGAGI. Trimming cost V 8 bases and J 5 bases, with 9 bases left between them. CDR3 sequence: CASAPPTGELFF. The CDR3 region has the DNA TGTGCCAGCGCGCCGCCGACCGGGGAGCTGTTTTTT.

This clonotype has only a few counts. The chain carries TRBV29-1 and TRBJ1-4; maybe TRBD1 (5 bases). This CDR3 is 14 amino acids long. CDR1 SQVTM and CDR2 ANQGSEA come from the germline V gene. With 5 bases removed from V and 8 bases from J, the gap between germline ends came to 18 bases. The CDR3 region is CSVLRGLMDEKLFF. The CDR3 DNA is TGCAGCGTTCTCCGGGGGTTAATGGACGAAAAACTGTTTTTT.

This clonotype came up a few times. V is TRBV9 and J is TRBJ2-2; weak D call: TRBD1 (5 bases). CDR3 size: 15 residues. The germline CDR1 and CDR2 sequences are SGDLS and YYNGEE. V was trimmed by 6 bases and J by 1 base, leaving 13 bases between them. The CDR3 reads CASNRVQENTGELFF. CDR3 in DNA: TGTGCCAGCAACCGGGTACAGGAGAACACCGGGGAGCTGTTTTTT.

As to this clonotype: Its ends do not fully match the called genes, so a read error is possible. The CDR3 nucleotides are TGTGCCAGCAGTTTGGACAGGGGTAAGAGTCAGCCCCAGCATTTT. The encoded protein is CASSLDRGKSQPQHF. The rearrangement links TRBV5-6 to TRBJ1-5, with 9 bases matching TRBD1. The CDR3 has 15 amino acids. From germline, CDR1 is SGHDT and CDR2 YYEEEE.

The chain uses TRBV7-6 and TRBJ2-7, with 9 bases lining up with TRBD1. CDR1 is SGHVS, CDR2 FNYEAQ, per germline. The CDR3 contains 14 residues. V was clipped by 5 bases and J by 6 bases; unmatched bases: 8. CDR3 amino acids: CASSNPGQGSEQYF. CDR3 bases: TGTGCCAGCAGCAACCCGGGACAGGGCTCCGAGCAGTACTTC.

Here the CDR3 DNA reads TGCGCCAGCAGCTTAAACCGGGGAAGACTTTACGAGCAGTACTTC. It is translated as CASSLNRGRLYEQYF. J is TRBJ2-7 and V is TRBV5-1; D possibly corresponds to TRBD2 (5 bases). Germline CDR1 SGHRS, CDR2 YFSETQ. There are 15 residues in the CDR3. V lost 2 bases, J lost 4 bases, and 16 bases lay in between.

This clonotype was seen a few times. V and J are TRBV7-3 and TRBJ2-1, with TRBD2 matching 9 bases. This CDR3 has 15 residues. Germline-derived CDR1 and CDR2 are SGHTA and FQGTGA. The trim removed 3 bases at V and 8 bases at J, leaving 8 bases unmatched. CDR3 amino acids: CASSFGGRGLDEQFF. The CDR3 DNA follows: TGTGCCAGCAGCTTCGGCGGGAGGGGATTGGATGAGCAGTTCTTC.

J is TRBJ2-1 and V is TRBV5-1; 8 positions match TRBD2. The trim removed 4 bases at V and 7 bases at J, leaving 7 bases unmatched. Germline V lookup: CDR1 SGHRS, CDR2 YFSETQ. CDR3 length: 14 residues. CDR3 protein: CASSARGGLNEQFF. In DNA, the CDR3 is TGCGCCAGCAGCGCCCGGGGGGGTCTGAATGAGCAGTTCTTC.

The CDR3 sequence is CASSQGWSDSYEQYF. The CDR3 nucleotides read TGCGCCAGCAGCCAAGGTTGGTCGGACTCCTACGAGCAGTACTTC. The rearrangement links TRBV4-1 to TRBJ2-7, with D unresolved. Germline assignment: CDR1 MGHRA and CDR2 YSYEKL. The length of the CDR3 is 15 residues. The ends were cut back, 1 base at V and 0 bases at J, with 10 bases in the middle.

This clonotype was seen a few times. This sequence joins TRBV3-1 and TRBJ2-7; D tentatively reads TRBD1 or TRBD2 (6 bases each). The germline gives CDR1 LGHDT, CDR2 YNNKEL (reference sequence). The CDR3 covers 14 residues. Trimming took off 4 bases at V and 6 bases at J, with 16 bases between the two ends. CDR3: CASSPNGGLGEQYF. CDR3 in DNA: TGTGCCAGCAGCCCCAATGGGGGGCTCGGCGAGCAGTACTTC.

V usage is TRBV7-3 and J usage is TRBJ2-5; D is ambiguous. V was shortened by 2 bases and J by 5 bases, with 6 bases between the two germline ends. This CDR3 contains 12 residues. The germline V gene encodes CDR1 SGHTA and CDR2 FQGTGA. The CDR3 nucleotides read TGTGCCAGCAGCTTAGAAGAGGAGACCCAGTACTTC. This translates into CASSLEEETQYF. Full variable domain (missing parts from reference TRBV7-3 and TRBJ2-5): GAGVSQTPSNKVTEKGKYVELRCDPISGHTALYWYRQSLGQGPEFLIYFQGTGAADDSGLPNDRFFAVRPEGSVSTLKIQRTERGDSAVYLCASSLEEETQYFGPGTRLLVL.

V is TRBV3-1 and J is TRBJ2-7; possibly TRBD1 or TRBD2 for D (6 bases each). Germline assignment: CDR1 LGHDT and CDR2 YNNKEL (reference sequence). With 0 bases removed from V and 6 bases from J, the gap between germline ends came to 15 bases. The CDR3 is 15 amino acids. The DNA of the CDR3 is TGTGCCAGCAGCCAAGACTTGGGGGGCCGAGGCGAGCAGTACTTC. Translation: CASSQDLGGRGEQYF.

This chain joins TRBV6-5 and TRBJ2-7; 9 bases are shared with TRBD2. V lost 0 bases and J lost 2; bases outside the gene matches: 5. From germline, CDR1 is MNHEY and CDR2 SVGAGI. The CDR3 extends over 16 amino acids. As DNA, the CDR3 is TGTGCCAGCAGTTACTCAACGGCTAGCGGGACCTACGAGCAGTACTTC. Its protein is CASSYSTASGTYEQYF.

This clonotype turned up a few times. This chain connects TRBV6-1 to TRBJ1-4; D gene uncertain. Trimming removed 6 bases at V and 3 bases at J, with 8 bases between. Looked up from germline, CDR1 is MNHNS and CDR2 is SASEGT. This CDR3 is built from 13 residues. In DNA form, the CDR3 reads TGTGCCAGCAGCACGGCGGCTAATGAAAAACTGTTTTTT. It is translated as CASSTAANEKLFF.

The CDR3 region has the DNA TGTGCCACCAGTGATTTTAAGGCAGGTGCCGGGGAGCTGTTTTTT. Its translation: CATSDFKAGAGELFF. The chain carries TRBV24-1 and TRBJ2-2; no reliable D call. CDR1 and CDR2 (germline): KGHDR, SFDVKD. Trimming took off 1 base at V and 6 bases at J, with 11 bases between the two ends. The CDR3 extends over 15 amino acids.

The CDR3 DNA reads TGCAGCGTTTCCGGGACTAGCGGGAGGGTGAACAATGAGCAGTTCTTC. This sequence encodes CSVSGTSGRVNNEQFF. V gene TRBV29-1 combines with J gene TRBJ2-1; 16 bases agree with TRBD2. Germline CDR1 reads SQVTM; CDR2 reads ANQGSEA. Unmatched junction bases numbered 6, after V lost 5 bases and J lost 5 bases. The CDR3 length is 16 residues.

This clonotype appeared a few times. The chain recombines TRBV18 with TRBJ2-1; 9 bases are a match to TRBD2. This CDR3 has 16 amino acids. V trimming: 0 bases; J trimming: 6 bases; junction bases outside the gene matches: 6. Germline CDR1 and CDR2: KGHSH and LQKENI. The CDR3 reads CASSPPLGGRVNEQFF. For the CDR3, the DNA is TGTGCCAGCTCACCACCTCTCGGCGGGAGGGTCAATGAGCAGTTCTTC.

This clonotype was picked up a small number of times. The V call is TRBV29-1, the J call TRBJ2-2, with D uncertain. The CDR3 is 14 residues long. V was trimmed by 4 bases and J by 0 bases, leaving 9 bases between them. Germline V lookup: CDR1 SQVTM, CDR2 ANQGSEA. The CDR3 DNA reads as TGCAGCGTTGTCAGCTACACGAACACCGGGGAGCTGTTTTTT. Residues: CSVVSYTNTGELFF.